One TCR beta chain is described in this entry. Some clones are missing from TCRdb's copy, which holds only in-frame ones; the method was immunoSEQ multiplex PCR. Here the sample spans over 100,000 clones, 80% to 85% being singletons. These data originate in a study of T cell responses to AZD1222 COVID-19 vaccine. Study at large: Whether given at about 4 or about 12 weeks, second doses were pooled.

J lost 0 bases, V lost 5 bases, and 2 bases had no gene match. Germline V gene sequence: CDR1 MDHEN, CDR2 SYDVKM. This CDR3 region has 16 residues. This specimen consisted of peripheral blood, obtained on day 0 of AZD1222 vaccination. The TCR sequence derives from an adult in good health. The V call is TRBV28, the J call TRBJ2-1; 12 bases map to TRBD2. CDR3 nucleotides: TGTGCCAGCAGTGGACTAGCGGGGACCTCCTACAATGAGCAGTTCTTC. This codes for CASSGLAGTSYNEQFF. Looking up the rest from reference TRBV28 and TRBJ2-1 gives the full variable domain: DVKVTQSSRYLVKRTGEKVFLECVQDMDHENMFWYRQDPGLGLRLIYFSYDVKMKEKGDIPEGYSVSREKKERFSLILESASTNQTSMYLCASSGLAGTSYNEQFFGPGTRLTVL.